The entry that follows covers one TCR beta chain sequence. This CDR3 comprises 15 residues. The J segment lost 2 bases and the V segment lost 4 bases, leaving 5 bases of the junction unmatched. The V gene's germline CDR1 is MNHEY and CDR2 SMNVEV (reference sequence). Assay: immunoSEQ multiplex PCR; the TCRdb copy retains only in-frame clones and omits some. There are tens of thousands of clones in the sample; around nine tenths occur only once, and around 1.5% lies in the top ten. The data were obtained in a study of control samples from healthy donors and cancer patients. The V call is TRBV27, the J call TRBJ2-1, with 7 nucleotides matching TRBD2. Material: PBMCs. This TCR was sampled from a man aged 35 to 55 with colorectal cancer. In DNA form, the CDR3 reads TGTGCCAGCAGTTCCCGACTAGCCCCCTACAATGAGCAGTTCTTC. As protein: CASSSRLAPYNEQFF.